The 20 T cell receptor beta chains reported below all come from one sample, sequenced in a study of T cells expressing NK-cell markers. Reprocessing the 5' RACE reads, TCRdb reports a single entry for every CDR3 protein and omits DNA. Its listing shows under 600,000 distinct CDR3 sequences. The specimen sequenced was blood T cells: a sorted CD56 or NKG2C T cell subset, CD4+ or CD8+ T cells, or bulk PBMC T cells (not recorded which). These TCRs come from a woman aged 50 to 65 in good health.

This chain connects TRBV3-1 to TRBJ2-7. This CDR3 is built from 14 residues. Germline V CDR1 and CDR2: LGHDT, YNNKEL (reference sequence). The chain's CDR3 is CASSQGIRAHEQYF.

The chain is built from TRBV5-1 and TRBJ2-5; without DNA, the TCRdb call of TRBD2 cannot be checked. The CDR3 covers 15 residues. The germline gives CDR1 SGHRS, CDR2 YFSETQ. The CDR3 sequence is CASSVQPRGGETQYF.

The chain combines TRBV11-2 with TRBJ1-6. The germline gives CDR1 SGHAT, CDR2 FQNNGV. The CDR3 covers 12 residues. CDR3 amino acids: CASSWGMPPLHF.

The V gene is TRBV7-7, the J gene TRBJ2-2; TCRdb's D call of TRBD1 is untestable without DNA. The CDR3 spans 17 residues. Germline assignment: CDR1 SSHAT and CDR2 FNYEAQ (reference sequence). CDR3 region: CASSLSIGTGSTGELFF. Together with reference TRBV7-7 and TRBJ2-2, the CDR3 gives the full variable domain: GAGVSQSPRYKVTKRGQDVTLRCDPISSHATLYWYQQALGQGPEFLTYFNYEAQPDKSGLPSDRFSAERPEGSISTLTIQRTEQRDSAMYRCASSLSIGTGSTGELFFGEGSRLTVL.

The chain joins TRBV12-3 or TRBV12-4 to TRBJ2-7; without DNA, the TCRdb call of TRBD1 cannot be checked. The CDR3 has 14 residues. The CDR3 region is CASQRTGGSYEQYF.

The rearrangement uses TRBV27 and TRBJ2-2; TCRdb gives TRBD1 as the D gene, but with no DNA this cannot be confirmed. The germline V gene encodes CDR1 MNHEY and CDR2 SMNVEV (reference sequence). The CDR3 runs 17 residues. CDR3 amino acids: CASSFTQGMRNTGELFF.

The chain has TRBV12-3 or TRBV12-4 and TRBJ2-1; checking the TCRdb D call of TRBD2 is not possible without DNA. This CDR3 comprises 16 residues. CDR3: CASSPWGLAGYNEQFF.

J is TRBJ2-3 and V is TRBV12-3 or TRBV12-4. CDR3 length: 12 amino acids. CDR3 in amino acids: CASSLVSDTQYF.

The chain couples TRBV21-1 to TRBJ2-7; lacking DNA, the TRBD1 call made by TCRdb goes unchecked. TRBV21-1 is a pseudogene. CDR3 size: 18 residues. The CDR3: CASSNSRIGGHRAYEQYF.

The chain combines TRBV27 with TRBJ1-2; TCRdb indicates TRBD1, and absent DNA this call remains unverified. CDR3 length: 15 residues. The germline V gene has CDR1 MNHEY and CDR2 SMNVEV (reference sequence). CDR3 sequence reads: CASSLSRGGGYGYTF.

V usage is TRBV6-1 and J usage is TRBJ1-1; TCRdb's D call, TRBD1, is unchecked because there is no DNA. Germline V gene lookup returns CDR1 MNHNS and CDR2 SASEGT. The CDR3 loop spans 12 amino acids. The CDR3 loop is CASSVSRTEAFF.

The chain employs TRBV28 and TRBJ2-7; the TRBD1 assignment by TCRdb is unverifiable without DNA. This CDR3 contains 14 residues. Germline loops: CDR1 MDHEN, CDR2 SYDVKM. CDR3 loop: CASSFPGHQYEQYF. The variable domain in full, with the rest retrieved from reference TRBV28 and TRBJ2-7, is DVKVTQSSRYLVKRTGEKVFLECVQDMDHENMFWYRQDPGLGLRLIYFSYDVKMKEKGDIPEGYSVSREKKERFSLILESASTNQTSMYLCASSFPGHQYEQYFGPGTRLTVT.

The chain has TRBV6-5 and TRBJ2-1; TCRdb reports TRBD2, a call that lacks DNA to check it against. CDR3 size: 15 residues. From germline, CDR1 is MNHEY and CDR2 SVGAGI. CDR3 loop: CASSSLGLPNNEQFF.

The chain is built from TRBV7-8 and TRBJ1-3; the TCRdb call, TRBD1, lacks DNA for checking. CDR1 SGHVS and CDR2 FQNEAQ come from the germline V gene. This CDR3 is 17 amino acids long. Here the CDR3 reads CASSLAWSGHTGNTIYF.

The gene calls are TRBV20-1 and TRBJ2-3. The germline CDR1 and CDR2 sequences are DFQATT and SNEGSKA (reference sequence). The CDR3 is 12 amino acids. Here the CDR3 reads CSARGNTDTQYF.

CDR3 protein: CASSSQGYGYTF. The V and J genes are TRBV7-9 and TRBJ1-2; TCRdb returns TRBD1, unconfirmable since there is no DNA. Germline CDR1 reads SEHNR; CDR2 reads FQNEAQ (reference sequence). The CDR3 spans 12 residues. Full variable domain (remainder filled in from reference TRBV7-9 and TRBJ1-2): DTGVSQNPRHKITKRGQNVTFRCDPISEHNRLYWYRQTLGQGPEFLTYFQNEAQLEKSRLLSDRFSAERPKGSFSTLEIQRTEQGDSAMYLCASSSQGYGYTFGSGTRLTVV.

The chain is built from TRBV28 and TRBJ2-3. Germline-derived CDR1 and CDR2 are MDHEN and SYDVKM. The CDR3 is made up of 14 amino acids. CDR3 region: CASSLRFGTDTQYF.

The chain has TRBV5-1 and TRBJ1-2. This CDR3 spans 13 amino acids. Germline V gene sequence: CDR1 SGHRS, CDR2 YFSETQ. The CDR3 loop reads CASSLNPIYGYTF.

The chain is built from TRBV29-1 and TRBJ2-1; TCRdb's assignment of TRBD1 cannot be checked, as there is no DNA. The germline V gene encodes CDR1 SQVTM and CDR2 ANQGSEA. The CDR3 runs to 11 residues. This chain's CDR3 is CSVESPGGQFF.

The V and J genes are TRBV6-1 and TRBJ1-1; TCRdb's D call of TRBD1 is untestable without DNA. Germline-derived CDR1 and CDR2 are MNHNS and SASEGT. The CDR3 contains 14 residues. The CDR3 is CASMRRSTGAEAFF.